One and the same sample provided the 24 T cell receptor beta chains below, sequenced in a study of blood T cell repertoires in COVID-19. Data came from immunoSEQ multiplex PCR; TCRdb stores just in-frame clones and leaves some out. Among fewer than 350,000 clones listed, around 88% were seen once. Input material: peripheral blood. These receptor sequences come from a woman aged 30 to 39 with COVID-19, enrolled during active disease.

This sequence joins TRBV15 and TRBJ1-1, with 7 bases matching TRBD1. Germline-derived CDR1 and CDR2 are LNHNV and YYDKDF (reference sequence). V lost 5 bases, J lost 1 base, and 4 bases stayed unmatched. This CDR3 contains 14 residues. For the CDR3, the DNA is TGTGCCACCAGCTTAACAGGGGCGAACACTGAAGCTTTCTTT. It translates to CATSLTGANTEAFF.

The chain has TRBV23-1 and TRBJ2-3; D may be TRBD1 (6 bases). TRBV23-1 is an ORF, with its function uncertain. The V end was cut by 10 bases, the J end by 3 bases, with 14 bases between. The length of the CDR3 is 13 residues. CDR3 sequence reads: CANLQGWTDTQYF. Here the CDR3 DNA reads TGCGCCAACCTACAGGGTTGGACAGATACGCAGTATTTT.

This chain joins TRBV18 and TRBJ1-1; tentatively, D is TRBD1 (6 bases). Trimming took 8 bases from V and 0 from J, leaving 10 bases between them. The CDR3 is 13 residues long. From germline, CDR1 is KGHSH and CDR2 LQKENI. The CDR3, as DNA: TGTGCCAGCCGACAGGACTTGAACACTGAAGCTTTCTTT. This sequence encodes CASRQDLNTEAFF. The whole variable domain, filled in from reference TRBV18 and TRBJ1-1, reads NAGVMQNPRHLVRRRGQEARLRCSPMKGHSHVYWYRQLPEEGLKFMVYLQKENIIDESGMPKERFSAEFPKEGPSILRIQQVVRGDSAAYFCASRQDLNTEAFFGQGTRLTVV.

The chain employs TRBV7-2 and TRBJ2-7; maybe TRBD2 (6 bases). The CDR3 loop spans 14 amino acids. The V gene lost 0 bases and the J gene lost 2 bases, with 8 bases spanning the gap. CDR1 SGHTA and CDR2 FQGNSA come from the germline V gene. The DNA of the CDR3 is TGTGCCAGCAGCTTAGCGGGGGGACCCTACGAGCAGTACGTC. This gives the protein CASSLAGGPYEQYV.

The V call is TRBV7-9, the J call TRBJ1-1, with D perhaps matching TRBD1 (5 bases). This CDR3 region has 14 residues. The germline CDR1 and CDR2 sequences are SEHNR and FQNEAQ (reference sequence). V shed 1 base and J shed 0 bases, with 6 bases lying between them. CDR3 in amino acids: CASSLGGLNTEAFF. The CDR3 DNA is TGTGCCAGCAGCTTAGGGGGCTTGAACACTGAAGCTTTCTTT.

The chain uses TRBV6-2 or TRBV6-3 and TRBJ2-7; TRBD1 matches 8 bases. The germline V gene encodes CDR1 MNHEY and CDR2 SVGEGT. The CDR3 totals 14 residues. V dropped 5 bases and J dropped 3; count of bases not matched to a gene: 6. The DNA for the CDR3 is TGTGCCAGCAGTCGGACAGGGTCCAGCTACGAGCAGTACTTC. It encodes CASSRTGSSYEQYF.

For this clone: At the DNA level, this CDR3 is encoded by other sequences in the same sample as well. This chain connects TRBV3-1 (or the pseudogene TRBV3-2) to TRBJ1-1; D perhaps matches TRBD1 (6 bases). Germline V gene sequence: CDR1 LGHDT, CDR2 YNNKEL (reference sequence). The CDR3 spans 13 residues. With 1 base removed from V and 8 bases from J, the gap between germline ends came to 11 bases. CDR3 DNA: TGTGCCAGCAGCCAAGTCCGGGGGGCAGAAGCTTTCTTT. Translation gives CASSQVRGAEAFF.

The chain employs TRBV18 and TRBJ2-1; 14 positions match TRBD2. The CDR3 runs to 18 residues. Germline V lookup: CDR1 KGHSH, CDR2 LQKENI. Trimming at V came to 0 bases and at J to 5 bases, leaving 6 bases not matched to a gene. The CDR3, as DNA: TGTGCCAGCTCACCACCAGGACTAGCGGGGGGTAGGGACAATGAGCAGTTCTTC. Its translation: CASSPPGLAGGRDNEQFF.

The CDR3 nucleotides read TGTGCCAGCAGTTATCGGGTCGCTGAAGCTTTCTTT. Encoded protein: CASSYRVAEAFF. The rearrangement links TRBV28 to TRBJ1-1, with D uncertain. CDR3 length: 12 residues. The V gene's germline CDR1 is MDHEN and CDR2 SYDVKM. V lost 4 bases and J lost 6, with 9 bases in between.

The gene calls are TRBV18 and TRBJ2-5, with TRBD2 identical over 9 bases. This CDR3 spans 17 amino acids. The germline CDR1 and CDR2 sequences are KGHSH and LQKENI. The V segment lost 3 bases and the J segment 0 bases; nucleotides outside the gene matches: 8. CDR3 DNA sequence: TGTGCCAGCTCACCTCGTGCTGTAGCGGGGGACCAAGAGACCCAGTACTTC. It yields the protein CASSPRAVAGDQETQYF.

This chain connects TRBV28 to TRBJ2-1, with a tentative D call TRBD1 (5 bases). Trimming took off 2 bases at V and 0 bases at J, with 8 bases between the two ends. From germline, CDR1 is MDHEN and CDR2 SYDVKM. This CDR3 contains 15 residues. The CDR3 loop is CASSLNQGSYNEQFF. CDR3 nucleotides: TGTGCCAGCAGTTTAAATCAGGGCTCCTACAATGAGCAGTTCTTC.

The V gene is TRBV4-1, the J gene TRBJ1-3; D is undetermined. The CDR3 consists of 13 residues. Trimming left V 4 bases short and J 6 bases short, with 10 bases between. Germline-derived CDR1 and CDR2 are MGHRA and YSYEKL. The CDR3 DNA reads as TGCGCCAGCAGCCCGTCTGTTCTAAACACCATATATTTT. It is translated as CASSPSVLNTIYF.

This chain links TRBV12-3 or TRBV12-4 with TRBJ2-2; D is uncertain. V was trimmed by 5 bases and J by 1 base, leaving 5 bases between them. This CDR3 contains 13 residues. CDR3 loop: CASSAMNTGELFF. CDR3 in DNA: TGTGCCAGCAGTGCGATGAACACCGGGGAGCTGTTTTTT.

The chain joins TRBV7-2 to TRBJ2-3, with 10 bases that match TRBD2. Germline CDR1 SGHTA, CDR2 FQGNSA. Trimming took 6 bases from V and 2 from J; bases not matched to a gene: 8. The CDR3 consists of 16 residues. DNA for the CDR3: TGTGCCAGCAGGCCAGCGGGGGGGCCTATCACAGATACGCAGTATTTT. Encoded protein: CASRPAGGPITDTQYF.

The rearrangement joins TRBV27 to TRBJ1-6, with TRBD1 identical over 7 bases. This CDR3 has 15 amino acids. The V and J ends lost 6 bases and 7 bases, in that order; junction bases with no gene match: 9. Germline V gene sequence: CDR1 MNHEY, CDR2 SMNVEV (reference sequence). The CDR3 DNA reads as TGTGCCAGCAGGCCTCAGACAGGGTACAATTCACCCCTCCACTTT. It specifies CASRPQTGYNSPLHF.

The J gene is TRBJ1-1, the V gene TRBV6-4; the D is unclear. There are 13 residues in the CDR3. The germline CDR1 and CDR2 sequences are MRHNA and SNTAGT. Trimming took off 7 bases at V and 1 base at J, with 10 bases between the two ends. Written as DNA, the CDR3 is TGTGCCAGCAAGCTTCAAGAGAACACTGAAGCTTTCTTT. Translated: CASKLQENTEAFF.

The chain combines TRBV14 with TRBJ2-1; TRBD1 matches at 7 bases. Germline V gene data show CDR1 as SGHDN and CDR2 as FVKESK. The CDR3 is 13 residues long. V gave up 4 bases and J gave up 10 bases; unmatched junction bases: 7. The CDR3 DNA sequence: TGTGCCAGCAGCCCCGACAGGGTGGGGGAGCAGTTCTTC. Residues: CASSPDRVGEQFF.

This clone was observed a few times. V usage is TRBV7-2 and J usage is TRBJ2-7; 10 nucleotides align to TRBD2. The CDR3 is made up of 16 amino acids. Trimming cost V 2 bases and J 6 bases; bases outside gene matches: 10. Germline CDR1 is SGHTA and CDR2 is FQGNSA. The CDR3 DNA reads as TGTGCCAGCAGCTTAAAACGAGCGGGGGGGCCTTTCGAGCAGTACTTC. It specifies CASSLKRAGGPFEQYF.

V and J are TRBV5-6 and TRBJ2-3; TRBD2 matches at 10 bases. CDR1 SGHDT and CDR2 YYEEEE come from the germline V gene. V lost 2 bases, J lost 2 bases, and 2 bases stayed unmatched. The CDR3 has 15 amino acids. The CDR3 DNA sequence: TGTGCCAGCAGCTTCAGCGGGGGGGCCACAGATACGCAGTATTTT. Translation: CASSFSGGATDTQYF.

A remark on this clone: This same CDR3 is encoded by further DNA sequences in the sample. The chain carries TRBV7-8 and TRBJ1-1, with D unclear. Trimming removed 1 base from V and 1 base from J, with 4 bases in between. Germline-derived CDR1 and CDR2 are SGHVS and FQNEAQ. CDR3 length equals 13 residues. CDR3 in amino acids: CASSLVQNTEAFF. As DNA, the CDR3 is TGTGCCAGCAGCTTAGTACAGAACACTGAAGCTTTCTTT.

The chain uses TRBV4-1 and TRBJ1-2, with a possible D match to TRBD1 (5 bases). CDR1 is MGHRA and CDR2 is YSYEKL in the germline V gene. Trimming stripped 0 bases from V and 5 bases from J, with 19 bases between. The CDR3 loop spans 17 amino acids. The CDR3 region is CASSQDPRRRVGYGYTF. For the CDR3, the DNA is TGCGCCAGCAGCCAAGACCCGCGGCGCAGGGTAGGGTATGGCTACACCTTC.

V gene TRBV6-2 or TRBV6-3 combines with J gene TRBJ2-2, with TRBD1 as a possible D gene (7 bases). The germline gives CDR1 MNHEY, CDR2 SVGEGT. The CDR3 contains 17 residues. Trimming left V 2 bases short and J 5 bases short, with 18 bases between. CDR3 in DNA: TGTGCCAGCAGTTACCCGACAGGGAGGTCAAGGACCGGGGAGCTGTTTTTT. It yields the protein CASSYPTGRSRTGELFF.

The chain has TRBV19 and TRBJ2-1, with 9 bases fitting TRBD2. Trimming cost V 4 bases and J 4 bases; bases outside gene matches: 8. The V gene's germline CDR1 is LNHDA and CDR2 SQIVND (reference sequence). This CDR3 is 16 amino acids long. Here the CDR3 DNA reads TGTGCCAGTAGTACCGTGAGCGGGGGGCTATACAATGAGCAGTTCTTC. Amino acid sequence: CASSTVSGGLYNEQFF.

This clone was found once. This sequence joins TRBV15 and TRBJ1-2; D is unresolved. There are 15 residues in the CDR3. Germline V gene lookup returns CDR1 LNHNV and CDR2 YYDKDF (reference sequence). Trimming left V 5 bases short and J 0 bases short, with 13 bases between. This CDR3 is CATSVAPDSNYGYTF. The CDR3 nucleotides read TGTGCCACCAGCGTCGCCCCGGACTCTAACTATGGCTACACCTTC.